What follows are 22 T cell receptor beta chains derived from one specimen sequenced in a study of cytomegalovirus exposure and HLA in healthy donors. Researchers ran the PCR with 60 Vbeta and 13 Jbeta primers. The repertoire was sequenced with immunoSEQ multiplex PCR; TCRdb's copy has only in-frame clones and lacks some. The sample has 100,000 or so clones; 75% to 85% are singletons. The material sequenced was PBMCs. The source is a woman aged 18-29 years in good health and CMV-seronegative.

This clone occurred a few times. In DNA, the CDR3 is TGCGCCAGCAGCCAAATAGCGGGACGCACAGATACGCAGTATTTT. It is translated as CASSQIAGRTDTQYF. The V gene is TRBV4-3, the J gene TRBJ2-3; 8 bases line up with TRBD2. The ends lost 2 bases at V and 1 base at J; junction bases unmatched: 2. Germline CDR1 is LGHNA and CDR2 is YSLEER. This CDR3 is built from 15 residues.

The rearrangement links TRBV9 to TRBJ1-1; D is undetermined. The CDR3 sequence is 15 residues long. Per germline, CDR1 SGDLS and CDR2 YYNGEE. V lost 4 bases to trimming and J lost 0 bases, with 13 bases between them. CDR3 nucleotide sequence: TGTGCCAGCAGCACCCGACCTAGCATGAACACTGAAGCTTTCTTT. Protein sequence: CASSTRPSMNTEAFF.

The J gene is TRBJ2-1, the V gene TRBV7-3; TRBD1 agrees at 8 bases. CDR3 length equals 16 residues. The V gene end was trimmed by 2 bases and the J gene end by 5 bases; junction bases not matched to a gene: 8. Germline V gene lookup returns CDR1 SGHTA and CDR2 FQGTGA. DNA of the CDR3: TGTGCCAGCAGCTTACTGGGACAGGTAGAGAACAATGAGCAGTTCTTC. Protein sequence: CASSLLGQVENNEQFF.

The rearrangement uses TRBV18 and TRBJ2-5, with D tentatively TRBD1 (6 bases). Germline values: CDR1 KGHSH, CDR2 LQKENI. This CDR3 spans 20 amino acids. V lost 0 bases and J lost 3, with 26 bases in between. The CDR3 DNA reads as TGTGCCAGCTCACCACCGGCAGGACCCTCGCAGGGGCGAAGCGAAGAGACCCAGTACTTC. Translation gives CASSPPAGPSQGRSEETQYF.

The V gene is TRBV30, the J gene TRBJ1-3; D possibly corresponds to TRBD1 (5 bases). The CDR3 spans 14 residues. Germline assignment: CDR1 GTSNPN and CDR2 SVGIG (reference sequence). Trimming removed 0 bases from V and 0 bases from J, with 6 bases in between. CDR3 loop: CAWSVGHSGNTIYF. The CDR3 DNA reads TGTGCCTGGAGTGTCGGACACTCTGGAAACACCATATATTTT.

This clone was observed a handful of times. The rearrangement joins TRBV7-9 to TRBJ2-5; 15 bases agree with TRBD2. The CDR3 loop spans 18 amino acids. The germline CDR1 and CDR2 sequences are SEHNR and FQNEAQ (reference sequence). Trimming took 4 bases from V and 0 from J; bases not matched to a gene: 6. The CDR3 region is CASSSRTSGGGYQETQYF. In DNA form, the CDR3 reads TGTGCCAGCAGCTCAAGGACTAGCGGGGGGGGGTACCAAGAGACCCAGTACTTC.

The rearrangement joins TRBV7-8 to TRBJ1-1; the match to TRBD1 covers 8 bases. The CDR3 is 15 residues long. V gave up 5 bases and J gave up 2 bases; unmatched junction bases: 7. Germline assignment: CDR1 SGHVS and CDR2 FQNEAQ. CDR3 nucleotides: TGTGCCAGCAGCGTCAGACAGGGGATCAACACTGAAGCTTTCTTT. This gives the protein CASSVRQGINTEAFF.

This chain joins TRBV18 and TRBJ2-3, with 8 nucleotides matching TRBD2. V trimming: 2 bases; J trimming: 1 base; junction bases outside the gene matches: 11. Germline V gene lookup returns CDR1 KGHSH and CDR2 LQKENI. The CDR3 spans 18 residues. The CDR3 spells CASSPGREGLWGTDTQYF. CDR3 DNA: TGTGCCAGCTCACCAGGACGGGAGGGCCTTTGGGGCACAGATACGCAGTATTTT.

This chain uses TRBV7-9 with TRBJ1-2, with TRBD1 as a possible D gene (6 bases). CDR3 length: 16 residues. CDR1 is SEHNR and CDR2 is FQNEAQ in the germline V gene (reference sequence). V was clipped by 0 bases and J by 2 bases, with 13 bases between them. Here the CDR3 reads CASSLATGMLNYGYTF. CDR3 coding DNA: TGTGCCAGCAGCTTAGCTACAGGGATGTTAAACTATGGCTACACCTTC. The whole variable domain, filled in from reference TRBV7-9 and TRBJ1-2, reads DTGVSQNPRHKITKRGQNVTFRCDPISEHNRLYWYRQTLGQGPEFLTYFQNEAQLEKSRLLSDRFSAERPKGSFSTLEIQRTEQGDSAMYLCASSLATGMLNYGYTFGSGTRLTVV.

The chain combines TRBV28 with TRBJ2-7; D perhaps matches TRBD1 (6 bases). The CDR3 totals 15 residues. Germline V gene data show CDR1 as MDHEN and CDR2 as SYDVKM. The ends were cut back, 4 bases at V and 2 bases at J, with 15 bases in the middle. The DNA of the CDR3 is TGTGCCAGCAGTTCCAGGGGCCAGCCTCCCTACGAGCAGTACTTC. This codes for CASSSRGQPPYEQYF.

For this clone: This specimen includes other DNA sequences encoding the same CDR3. J is TRBJ2-7 and V is TRBV18, with TRBD2 matching over 15 bases. V gave up 6 bases and J gave up 3 bases; unmatched junction bases: 6. This CDR3 is 16 amino acids long. In germline, CDR1 is KGHSH, CDR2 LQKENI. CDR3 sequence reads: CASSSPGLAGGYEQYF. CDR3 in DNA: TGTGCCAGCTCGTCCCCGGGACTAGCGGGAGGCTACGAGCAGTACTTC.

CDR3 protein: CASSLGTGGGQEKLFF. The CDR3 coding sequence is TGTGCCAGCAGCTTGGGGACAGGGGGCGGACAAGAAAAACTGTTTTTT. The V call is TRBV5-4, the J call TRBJ1-4; TRBD1 aligns across 11 bases. CDR1 SGHNT and CDR2 YYREEE come from the germline V gene (reference sequence). With 0 bases clipped from V and 8 bases from J, the junction kept 6 bases outside the gene matches. The CDR3 loop spans 16 amino acids.

This chain joins TRBV28 and TRBJ2-3; 10 nucleotides agree with TRBD2. The CDR3 extends over 13 amino acids. The V segment lost 2 bases and the J segment 12 bases; nucleotides outside the gene matches: 5. Germline-derived CDR1 and CDR2 are MDHEN and SYDVKM. CDR3 coding DNA: TGTGCCAGCAGTTTAGTGCTAGCGGGAGCACAGTATTTT. Amino acids: CASSLVLAGAQYF.

V is TRBV28 and J is TRBJ2-7, with D maybe TRBD1 (6 bases). This CDR3 contains 13 residues. With 5 bases removed from V and 7 bases from J, the gap between germline ends came to 15 bases. Germline V gene sequence: CDR1 MDHEN, CDR2 SYDVKM. DNA of the CDR3: TGTGCCAGCAGTATTAGTTGGGGGCGGGAGCAGTACTTC. Amino acid sequence: CASSISWGREQYF.

The J gene is TRBJ1-1, the V gene TRBV21-1. TRBV21-1 is termed a pseudogene. The CDR3 runs 16 residues. The chain's CDR3 is CASSKPPLDPFSEAFF. The DNA for the CDR3 is TGTGCCAGCAGCAAACCCCCCCTAGACCCTTTTTCTGAAGCTTTCTTT.

This clone has just one count. This sequence joins TRBV4-3 and TRBJ2-4; 11 nucleotides agree with TRBD2. V lost 1 base, J lost 13 bases, and 3 bases stayed unmatched. Germline V lookup: CDR1 LGHNA, CDR2 YSLEER. The CDR3 covers 13 residues. The CDR3 here is CASSQGTSGSQYF. CDR3 sequence (DNA): TGCGCCAGCAGCCAAGGGACTAGCGGGTCGCAGTACTTC.

The V call is TRBV9, the J call TRBJ2-3; 9 bases map to TRBD2. The CDR3 is made up of 17 amino acids. Germline lookup yields CDR1 SGDLS and CDR2 YYNGEE. V lost 4 bases and J lost 5; bases outside the gene matches: 14. Here the CDR3 DNA reads TGTGCCAGCAGCAAAAGAGCAGCGGGGGGCCCCGGAGATACGCAGTATTTT. This sequence encodes CASSKRAAGGPGDTQYF.

This clone has a single count. The V and J genes are TRBV30 and TRBJ2-3, with TRBD1 as a possible D gene (6 bases). Trimming took 3 bases from V and 7 from J, leaving 14 bases between them. This CDR3 spans 13 amino acids. The germline CDR1 and CDR2 sequences are GTSNPN and SVGIG (reference sequence). The CDR3 bases are TGTGCCTGGAGGCGCAGGGGCGACAATACGCAGTATTTT. Translation gives CAWRRRGDNTQYF.

The chain uses TRBV28 and TRBJ1-2; TRBD1 might be the D (5 bases). Trimming cost V 6 bases and J 5 bases, with 10 bases left between them. CDR1 is MDHEN and CDR2 is SYDVKM in the germline V gene. The CDR3 has 12 residues. In DNA, the CDR3 is TGTGCCAGCAGCCAGGGAAGGTATGGCTACACCTTC. Protein sequence: CASSQGRYGYTF.

V gene TRBV5-6 combines with J gene TRBJ2-5; 8 bases line up with TRBD2. The CDR3 runs to 15 residues. The ends lost 0 bases at V and 1 base at J; junction bases unmatched: 2. CDR1 is SGHDT and CDR2 is YYEEEE in the germline V gene. CDR3 nucleotide sequence: TGTGCCAGCAGCTTGGTACTAGCGGTCCAAGAGACCCAGTACTTC. The encoded protein is CASSLVLAVQETQYF.

V and J are TRBV7-9 and TRBJ2-7, with TRBD1 matching 12 bases. The CDR3 covers 17 residues. From germline, CDR1 is SEHNR and CDR2 FQNEAQ (reference sequence). The junction had 15 bases not matched to a gene; V was cut back by 5 bases and J by 7 bases. The CDR3 nucleotides are TGTGCCAGCAGCCTTCTCCCGGGACAGGGGGCTGGGGAGGAGCAGTACTTC. This translates into CASSLLPGQGAGEEQYF. Full variable domain (outside the CDR3, taken from reference TRBV7-9 and TRBJ2-7): DTGVSQNPRHKITKRGQNVTFRCDPISEHNRLYWYRQTLGQGPEFLTYFQNEAQLEKSRLLSDRFSAERPKGSFSTLEIQRTEQGDSAMYLCASSLLPGQGAGEEQYFGPGTRLTVT.

The chain employs TRBV6-4 and TRBJ2-2; possible D gene TRBD2, 6 bases. Trimming shortened V by 8 bases and J by 3 bases, and 10 bases separated the two germline ends. This CDR3 spans 13 amino acids. Germline lookup yields CDR1 MRHNA and CDR2 SNTAGT. DNA of the CDR3: TGTGCCAGCGGGGGACTGGACACCGGGGAGCTGTTTTTT. It translates to CASGGLDTGELFF.